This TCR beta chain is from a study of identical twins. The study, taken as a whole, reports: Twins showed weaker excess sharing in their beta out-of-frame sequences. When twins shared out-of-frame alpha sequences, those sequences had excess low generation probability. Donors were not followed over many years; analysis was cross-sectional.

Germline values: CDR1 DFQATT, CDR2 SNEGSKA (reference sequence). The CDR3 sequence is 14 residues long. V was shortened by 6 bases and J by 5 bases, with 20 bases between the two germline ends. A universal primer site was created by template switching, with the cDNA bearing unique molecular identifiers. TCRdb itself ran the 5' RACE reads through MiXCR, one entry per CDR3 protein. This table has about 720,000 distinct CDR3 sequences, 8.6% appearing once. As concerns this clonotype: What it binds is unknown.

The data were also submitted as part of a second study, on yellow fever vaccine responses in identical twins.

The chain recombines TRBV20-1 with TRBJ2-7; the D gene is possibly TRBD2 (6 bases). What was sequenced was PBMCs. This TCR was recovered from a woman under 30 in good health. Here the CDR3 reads CSANSRDLDNEQYF. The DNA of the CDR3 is TGCAGTGCCAACTCGAGGGACTTGGACAACGAGCAGTACTTC.